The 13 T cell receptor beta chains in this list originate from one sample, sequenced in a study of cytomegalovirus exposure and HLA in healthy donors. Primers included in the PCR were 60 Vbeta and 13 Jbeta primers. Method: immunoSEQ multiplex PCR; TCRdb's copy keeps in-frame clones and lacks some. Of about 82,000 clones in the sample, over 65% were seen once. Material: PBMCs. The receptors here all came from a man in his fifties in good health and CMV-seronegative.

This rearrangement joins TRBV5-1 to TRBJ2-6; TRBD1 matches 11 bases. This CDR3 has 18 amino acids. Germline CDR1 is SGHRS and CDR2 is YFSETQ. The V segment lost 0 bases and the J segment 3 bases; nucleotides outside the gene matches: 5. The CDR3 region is CASSLGGQGALGANVLTF. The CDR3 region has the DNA TGCGCCAGCAGCTTGGGTGGACAGGGGGCGCTTGGGGCCAACGTCCTGACTTTC.

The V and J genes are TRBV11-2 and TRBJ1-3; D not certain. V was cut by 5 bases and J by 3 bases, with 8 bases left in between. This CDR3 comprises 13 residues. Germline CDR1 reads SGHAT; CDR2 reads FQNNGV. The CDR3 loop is CASSPHSGNTIYF. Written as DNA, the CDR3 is TGTGCCAGCAGCCCCCATAGTGGAAACACCATATATTTT.

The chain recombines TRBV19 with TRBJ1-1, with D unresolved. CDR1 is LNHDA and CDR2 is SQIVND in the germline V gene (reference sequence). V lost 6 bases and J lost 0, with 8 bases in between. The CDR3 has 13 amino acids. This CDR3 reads CASRVRLNTEAFF. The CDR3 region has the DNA TGTGCCAGTAGGGTCAGATTGAACACTGAAGCTTTCTTT.

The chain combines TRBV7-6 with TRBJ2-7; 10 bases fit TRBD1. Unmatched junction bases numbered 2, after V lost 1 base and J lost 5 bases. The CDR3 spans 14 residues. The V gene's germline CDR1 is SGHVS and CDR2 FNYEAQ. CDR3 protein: CASSLEGQGNEQYF. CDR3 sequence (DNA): TGTGCCAGCAGCTTAGAGGGACAGGGGAACGAGCAGTACTTC. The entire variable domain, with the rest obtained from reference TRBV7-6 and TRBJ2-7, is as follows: GAGVSQSPRYKVTKRGQDVALRCDPISGHVSLYWYRQALGQGPEFLTYFNYEAQQDKSGLPNDRFSAERPEGSISTLTIQRTEQRDSAMYRCASSLEGQGNEQYFGPGTRLTVT.

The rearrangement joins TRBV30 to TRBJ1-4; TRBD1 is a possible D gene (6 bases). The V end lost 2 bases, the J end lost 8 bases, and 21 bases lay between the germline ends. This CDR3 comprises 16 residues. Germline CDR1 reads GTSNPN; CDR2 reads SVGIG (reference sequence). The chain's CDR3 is CAWSIYIRGDREKLFF. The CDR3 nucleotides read TGTGCCTGGAGTATATACATCAGGGGCGACCGAGAAAAACTGTTTTTT.

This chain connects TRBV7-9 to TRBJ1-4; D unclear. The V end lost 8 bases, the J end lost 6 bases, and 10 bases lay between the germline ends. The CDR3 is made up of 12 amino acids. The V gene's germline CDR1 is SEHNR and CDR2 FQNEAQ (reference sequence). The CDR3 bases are TGTGCCAGCCAAAGCGGATATGAAAAACTGTTTTTT. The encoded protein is CASQSGYEKLFF.

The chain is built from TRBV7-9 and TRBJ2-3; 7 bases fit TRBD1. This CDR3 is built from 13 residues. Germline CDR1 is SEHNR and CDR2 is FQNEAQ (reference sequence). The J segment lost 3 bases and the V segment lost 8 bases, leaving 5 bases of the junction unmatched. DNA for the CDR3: TGTGCCAGCGGATCGACAGGGACAGATACGCAGTATTTT. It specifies CASGSTGTDTQYF.

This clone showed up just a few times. The DNA for the CDR3 is TGTGCCAGCAAATGGGCTACATACACCGGGGAGCTGTTTTTT. Translation: CASKWATYTGELFF. The V call is TRBV27, the J call TRBJ2-2; the D is unclear. The V and J ends lost 7 bases and 3 bases respectively, with 12 bases between them. Germline loops: CDR1 MNHEY, CDR2 SMNVEV (reference sequence). This CDR3 spans 14 amino acids.

CDR3 sequence: CASSSKRAYTDTQYF. The CDR3 DNA sequence: TGTGCCAGCTCGAGTAAGCGGGCGTACACAGATACGCAGTATTTT. The rearrangement links TRBV2 to TRBJ2-3; D perhaps matches TRBD2 (6 bases). V was pared by 8 bases and J by 2 bases, with 17 bases between. Germline values: CDR1 SNHLY, CDR2 FYNNEI. The CDR3 has 15 amino acids.

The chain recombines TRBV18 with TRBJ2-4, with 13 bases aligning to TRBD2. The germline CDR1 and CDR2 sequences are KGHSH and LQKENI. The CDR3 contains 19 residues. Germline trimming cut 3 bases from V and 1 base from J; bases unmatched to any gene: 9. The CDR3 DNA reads TGTGCCAGCTCACCGCAACTAGCGGGGGGGGCGATGGCCAAAAACATTCAGTACTTC. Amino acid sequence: CASSPQLAGGAMAKNIQYF.

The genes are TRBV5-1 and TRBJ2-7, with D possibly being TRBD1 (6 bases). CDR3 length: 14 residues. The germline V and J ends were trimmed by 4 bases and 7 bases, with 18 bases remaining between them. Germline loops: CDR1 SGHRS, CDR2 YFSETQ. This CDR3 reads CASSEQGWSGEQYF. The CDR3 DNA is TGCGCCAGCAGCGAACAGGGATGGTCGGGAGAGCAGTACTTC.

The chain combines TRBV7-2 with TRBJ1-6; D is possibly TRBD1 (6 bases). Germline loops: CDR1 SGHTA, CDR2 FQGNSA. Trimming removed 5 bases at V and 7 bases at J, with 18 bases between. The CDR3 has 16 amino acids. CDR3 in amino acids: CASSRDRLRSNSPLHF. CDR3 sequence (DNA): TGTGCCAGCAGCCGCGACAGGTTAAGATCCAATTCACCCCTCCACTTT.

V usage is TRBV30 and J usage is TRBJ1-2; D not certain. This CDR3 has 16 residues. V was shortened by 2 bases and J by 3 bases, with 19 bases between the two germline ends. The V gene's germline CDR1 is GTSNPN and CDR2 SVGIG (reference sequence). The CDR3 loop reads CAWSPPRHLRHYGYTF. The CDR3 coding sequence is TGTGCCTGGAGTCCCCCCCGACATCTTCGGCACTATGGCTACACCTTC.